This is a list of T cell receptor beta chains from one sample in a study of CXCR3-negative and CXCR3-positive naive CD8 T cells. TCRdb reanalyzed the 5' RACE reads, giving one entry per CDR3 protein sequence and no DNA. The table lists around 80,000 distinct CDR3 sequences, with 0.55% to 0.8% in the top ten. What was sequenced was naive CXCR3+ CD8+ T cells from blood. Receptors originate from a human donor in good health. Some clones in this sample may be carry-over from other donors' samples. The CDR3 runs from the conserved cysteine through the conserved F or W. Fields, in order: CDR3 length, J gene, V gene, CDR3 protein.

14	TRBJ1-2	TRBV4-2	CASSQVTGTDGYTF
14	TRBJ2-7	TRBV20-1	CSASKSDRTYEQYF
15	TRBJ1-1	TRBV5-6	CASSLPGTGYTEAFF
15	TRBJ2-3	TRBV28	CASSTTSGRTDTQYF
13	TRBJ2-7	TRBV29-1	CSVEVGRSYEQYF
11	TRBJ2-3	TRBV7-6	CASSMTDTQYF
14	TRBJ2-7	TRBV11-1	CASSLAGEGYEQYF
12	TRBJ1-5	TRBV19	CASGYLNQPQHF
20	TRBJ1-6	TRBV7-2	CASSSTADRTSSPYNSPLHF
15	TRBJ2-5	TRBV18	CASSPGQDYQETQYF
18	TRBJ2-3	TRBV15	CATSVSRATWAPTDTQYF
15	TRBJ1-5	TRBV20-1	CSALRGDRTSQPQHF
13	TRBJ2-3	TRBV6-2/TRBV6-3	CASGPTDTDTQYF
16	TRBJ1-5	TRBV12-3/TRBV12-4	CASSLPGQGANQPQHF
11	TRBJ2-1	TRBV6-5	CASSRSNEQFF
13	TRBJ1-2	TRBV27	CASSSGRDYGYTF
16	TRBJ2-1	TRBV4-3	CASSQAETGLYNEQFF
14	TRBJ2-5	TRBV23-1	CASRGRGTRPNQYF
12	TRBJ1-1	TRBV12-3/TRBV12-4	CASSDPGAEAFF
13	TRBJ1-2	TRBV29-1	CSGRGADLYGYTF
15	TRBJ2-7	TRBV28	CASSHLAGGKIEQYF
16	TRBJ2-7	TRBV14	CASSHLAAQTPHEQYF
13	TRBJ2-7	TRBV28	CASSLSADYEQYF
16	TRBJ2-1	TRBV28	CASSFRGGAGYNEQFF
18	TRBJ2-2	TRBV30	CAWSVLSVRIRNTGELFF
17	TRBJ2-7	TRBV7-6	CASSLLRGSGKTYEQYF
14	TRBJ2-1	TRBV28	CASSRTSGSDEQFF
18	TRBJ2-1	TRBV20-1	CSATETPRGRGYRNEQFF
13	TRBJ1-1	TRBV10-3	CAISGGQGEKAFF
15	TRBJ1-5	TRBV19	CASRGRDYSNQPQHF
15	TRBJ1-2	TRBV29-1	CSVEDRSLQAYGYTF
15	TRBJ2-3	TRBV15	CATSRDPIGTDTQYF
16	TRBJ2-7	TRBV7-9	CASSPTLGLDPYEQYF
12	TRBJ2-7	TRBV3-1	CASSHFSYEQYF
16	TRBJ2-1	TRBV14	CASSPRPTTTPNEQFF
12	TRBJ2-1	TRBV21-1	CASSKPGNEQFF
14	TRBJ1-5	TRBV2	CASSEGGEDQPQHF
15	TRBJ2-1	TRBV29-1	CSVEGAASSYNEQFF
14	TRBJ1-2	TRBV29-1	CSVLGSGANYGYTF
13	TRBJ2-7	TRBV29-1	CSVVETSGDEQYF
14	TRBJ2-7	TRBV12-3/TRBV12-4	CASSLGGVTYEQYF
15	TRBJ2-7	TRBV6-5	CASSLDPETHYEQYF
15	TRBJ1-1	TRBV4-2	CASSPIAGGIPEAFF
16	TRBJ2-2	TRBV7-3	CASSSLPREHTGELFF
18	TRBJ2-6	TRBV28	CASSLWRESSSGANVLTF
17	TRBJ2-7	TRBV14	CASSQRTRLAGSYEQYF
15	TRBJ1-5	TRBV5-5	CASSPRGNSNQPQHF
14	TRBJ1-4	TRBV5-1	CASRFRQGAEKLFF
13	TRBJ1-2	TRBV6-5	CASSSYSHYGYTF